Following are 21 T cell receptor beta chains from one sample sequenced in a study of siplizumab effects on memory and regulatory T cells. Assay used: immunoSEQ multiplex PCR; TCRdb lists only in-frame clones, some missing. There are tens of thousands of clones in the sample; roughly 94% occur only once, and roughly 0.3% lies in the top ten. The specimen was non-Treg CD4+ T cells sorted from blood. These TCRs come from a human donor in good health.

The V gene is TRBV7-2, the J gene TRBJ2-7, with 7 bases that match TRBD1. The CDR3 length is 15 residues. From germline, CDR1 is SGHTA and CDR2 FQGNSA. V lost 6 bases, J lost 4 bases, and 12 bases stayed unmatched. CDR3 in amino acids: CASSYDRAVTYEQYF. In nucleotides, the CDR3 is TGTGCCAGCAGTTACGACAGGGCCGTTACGTACGAGCAGTACTTC.

The rearrangement links TRBV19 to TRBJ2-1, with 12 bases lining up with TRBD2. Germline V lookup: CDR1 LNHDA, CDR2 SQIVND (reference sequence). V lost 5 bases, J lost 7 bases, and 9 bases stayed unmatched. This CDR3 has 16 amino acids. The CDR3 sequence: CASSPRLAGERNEQFF. The DNA for the CDR3 is TGTGCCAGTAGTCCCAGACTAGCGGGAGAAAGGAATGAGCAGTTCTTC.

The chain is built from TRBV19 and TRBJ2-7; D perhaps matches TRBD2 (6 bases). V was cut by 3 bases and J by 3 bases, with 15 bases left in between. CDR1 is LNHDA and CDR2 is SQIVND in the germline V gene (reference sequence). This CDR3 has 15 amino acids. The CDR3: CASSIGGGNFYEQYF. DNA for the CDR3: TGTGCCAGTAGTATCGGCGGCGGGAACTTCTACGAGCAGTACTTC.

J is TRBJ2-5 and V is TRBV4-2; D is perhaps TRBD2 (6 bases). The CDR3 runs 14 residues. Trimming pared 5 bases from V and 0 bases from J, leaving 10 bases between. The germline V gene has CDR1 LGHNA and CDR2 YNFKEQ. The CDR3 DNA follows: TGTGCCAGCAGCTTCCGGGACTACCAAGAGACCCAGTACTTC. Translating gives CASSFRDYQETQYF.

V is TRBV7-9 and J is TRBJ1-4, with D possibly being TRBD1 (5 bases). V shed 5 bases and J shed 0 bases, with 10 bases lying between them. CDR3 length equals 15 residues. Germline V lookup: CDR1 SEHNR, CDR2 FQNEAQ (reference sequence). Written as DNA, the CDR3 is TGTGCCAGCAGCCCCAGGGCATCAACTAATGAAAAACTGTTTTTT. It is translated as CASSPRASTNEKLFF.

This sequence joins TRBV7-9 and TRBJ2-5, with D perhaps matching TRBD1 (5 bases). Germline V CDR1 and CDR2: SEHNR, FQNEAQ (reference sequence). The V end was cut by 5 bases, the J end by 4 bases, with 14 bases between. This CDR3 comprises 14 residues. CDR3 sequence reads: CASSRTWGGETQYF. CDR3 DNA sequence: TGTGCCAGCAGCCGCACTTGGGGCGGAGAGACCCAGTACTTC. The full variable domain, its missing parts supplied by reference TRBV7-9 and TRBJ2-5, is DTGVSQNPRHKITKRGQNVTFRCDPISEHNRLYWYRQTLGQGPEFLTYFQNEAQLEKSRLLSDRFSAERPKGSFSTLEIQRTEQGDSAMYLCASSRTWGGETQYFGPGTRLLVL.

This chain joins TRBV11-3 and TRBJ2-6; D gene unclear. Between the trimmed V and J ends, which lost 3 bases and 0 bases, there was a span of 12 bases. The CDR3 spans 17 residues. Germline V CDR1 and CDR2: SGHNT, YENEEA. This CDR3 is CASSFISMSSGANVLTF. CDR3 DNA sequence: TGTGCCAGCAGCTTTATCAGCATGAGCTCTGGGGCCAACGTCCTGACTTTC.

The genes are TRBV7-2 and TRBJ2-3, with TRBD2 matching 11 bases. CDR1 is SGHTA, CDR2 FQGNSA, per germline. Trimming took 5 bases from V and 2 from J; bases not matched to a gene: 12. This CDR3 is 18 amino acids long. The CDR3 protein is CASSPTSGGFTDTDTQYF. The CDR3 coding sequence is TGTGCCAGCAGCCCTACTAGCGGGGGCTTTACCGACACAGATACGCAGTATTTT.

V and J are TRBV6-1 and TRBJ1-2; D is unresolved. The V gene lost 2 bases and the J gene lost 8 bases, with 15 bases spanning the gap. The CDR3 extends over 14 amino acids. Germline lookup yields CDR1 MNHNS and CDR2 SASEGT. CDR3 in amino acids: CASSEWAGPWGYTF. CDR3 coding DNA: TGTGCCAGCAGTGAATGGGCAGGTCCTTGGGGCTACACCTTC.

Remarks on this clone: At one end, the junction sequence differs from germline, possibly due to a read error. The chain recombines TRBV7-7 with TRBJ2-5; 8 nucleotides line up with TRBD2. The V gene's germline CDR1 is SSHAT and CDR2 FNYEAQ (reference sequence). CDR3 length: 14 residues. CDR3: CASSLAGLGETQYF. In DNA form, the CDR3 reads TGTGCTAGCAGCTTAGCGGGACTGGGGGAGACCCAGTACTTC.

This clone was found once. The chain combines TRBV7-9 with TRBJ2-5; 9 positions match TRBD2. The V segment lost 5 bases and the J segment 5 bases; nucleotides outside the gene matches: 15. Germline CDR1 SEHNR, CDR2 FQNEAQ (reference sequence). The CDR3 has 17 amino acids. DNA of the CDR3: TGTGCCAGCAGCCCCCTGAGCGGGAGGCGGTGGTTGGAGACCCAGTACTTC. Its translation: CASSPLSGRRWLETQYF. The whole variable domain, remainder taken from reference TRBV7-9 and TRBJ2-5, is DTGVSQNPRHKITKRGQNVTFRCDPISEHNRLYWYRQTLGQGPEFLTYFQNEAQLEKSRLLSDRFSAERPKGSFSTLEIQRTEQGDSAMYLCASSPLSGRRWLETQYFGPGTRLLVL.

The V and J genes are TRBV7-6 and TRBJ2-3, with TRBD2 as a possible D gene (5 bases). Trimming took off 2 bases at V and 3 bases at J, with 9 bases between the two ends. Looked up from germline, CDR1 is SGHVS and CDR2 is FNYEAQ. The CDR3 is made up of 14 amino acids. The CDR3 here is CASSLLGATDTQYF. The CDR3 coding sequence is TGTGCCAGCAGCTTATTGGGAGCAACAGATACGCAGTATTTT.

This chain links TRBV2 with TRBJ2-1, with 8 bases matching TRBD1. V was pared by 6 bases and J by 10 bases, with 8 bases of the junction left unmatched. The CDR3 runs 13 residues. Germline lookup yields CDR1 SNHLY and CDR2 FYNNEI. The CDR3, as DNA: TGTGCCAGCAGGGCGGACAGGGTGGGCGAGCAGTTCTTC. Protein product: CASRADRVGEQFF.

V gene TRBV5-1 combines with J gene TRBJ2-2; a possible D gene is TRBD2 (5 bases). The V gene lost 0 bases and the J gene lost 3 bases, with 6 bases spanning the gap. The CDR3 length is 14 residues. Germline V CDR1 and CDR2: SGHRS, YFSETQ. CDR3 DNA sequence: TGCGCCAGCAGCTTGGCGGACTACACCGGGGAGCTGTTTTTT. It translates to CASSLADYTGELFF.

This rearrangement joins TRBV30 to TRBJ2-7; the match to TRBD1 covers 10 bases. CDR1 and CDR2 from the germline V gene are GTSNPN and SVGIG (reference sequence). The CDR3 contains 15 residues. V lost 3 bases and J lost 2; bases outside the gene matches: 7. As DNA, the CDR3 is TGTGCCTGGAGAACCCCCGGGACAGGGGCCTACGAGCAGTACTTC. It specifies CAWRTPGTGAYEQYF.

The chain uses TRBV30 and TRBJ1-1, with D unresolved. The V gene's germline CDR1 is GTSNPN and CDR2 SVGIG (reference sequence). The CDR3 totals 13 residues. With 4 bases removed from V and 4 bases from J, the gap between germline ends came to 13 bases. CDR3 sequence (DNA): TGTGCCTGGACCTCGCTGGGTACCACTGAAGCTTTCTTT. This codes for CAWTSLGTTEAFF.

The chain uses TRBV30 and TRBJ1-2, with TRBD1 as a possible D gene (5 bases). Germline V gene data show CDR1 as GTSNPN and CDR2 as SVGIG (reference sequence). Trimming removed 0 bases from V and 8 bases from J, with 10 bases in between. This CDR3 is 12 amino acids long. CDR3 nucleotide sequence: TGTGCCTGGAGTGTACTGGGGCCCGGCTACACCTTC. Protein: CAWSVLGPGYTF.

This chain links TRBV5-1 with TRBJ1-1, with D tentatively TRBD1 (6 bases). The CDR3 covers 16 residues. Germline V gene sequence: CDR1 SGHRS, CDR2 YFSETQ. V dropped 4 bases and J dropped 1 base, with 17 bases sitting between them. CDR3 residues: CASSVLGTSQNTEAFF. CDR3 sequence (DNA): TGCGCCAGCAGCGTACTAGGGACATCCCAGAACACTGAAGCTTTCTTT.

This sequence joins TRBV4-1 and TRBJ1-5; 8 bases map to TRBD1. The V segment lost 1 base and the J segment 4 bases; nucleotides outside the gene matches: 3. In germline, CDR1 is MGHRA, CDR2 YSYEKL. This CDR3 has 15 amino acids. The CDR3 bases are TGCGCCAGCAGCCAAGGTTGGACAGGGAATCAGCCCCAGCATTTT. It codes for CASSQGWTGNQPQHF.

The CDR3 bases are TGTGCCAGCAGTTACTCAAGGACAGGGAGCTATGGCTACACCTTC. Its protein is CASSYSRTGSYGYTF. The chain is built from TRBV6-5 and TRBJ1-2; 8 nucleotides agree with TRBD1. J gave up 4 bases and V 0 bases, and 4 bases lay outside the gene matches. This CDR3 contains 15 residues. Per germline, CDR1 MNHEY and CDR2 SVGAGI.

This sequence joins TRBV7-2 and TRBJ2-5; 9 bases fit TRBD2. CDR3 length: 14 residues. Germline trimming cut 5 bases from V and 5 bases from J; bases unmatched to any gene: 6. CDR1 SGHTA and CDR2 FQGNSA come from the germline V gene. CDR3 DNA: TGTGCCAGCAGCCGGTCCGGGACTAGCGAGACCCAGTACTTC. Its translation is CASSRSGTSETQYF.